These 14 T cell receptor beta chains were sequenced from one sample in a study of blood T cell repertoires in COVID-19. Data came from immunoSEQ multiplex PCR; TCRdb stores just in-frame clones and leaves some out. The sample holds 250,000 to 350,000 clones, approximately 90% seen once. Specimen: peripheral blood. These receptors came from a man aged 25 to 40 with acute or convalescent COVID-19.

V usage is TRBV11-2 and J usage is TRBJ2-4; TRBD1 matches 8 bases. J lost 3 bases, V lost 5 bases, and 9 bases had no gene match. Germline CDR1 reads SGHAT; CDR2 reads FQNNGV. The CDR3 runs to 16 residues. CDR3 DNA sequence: TGTGCCAGCAGCGGTCCACAGGGGACAGGCAAAAACATTCAGTACTTC. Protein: CASSGPQGTGKNIQYF.

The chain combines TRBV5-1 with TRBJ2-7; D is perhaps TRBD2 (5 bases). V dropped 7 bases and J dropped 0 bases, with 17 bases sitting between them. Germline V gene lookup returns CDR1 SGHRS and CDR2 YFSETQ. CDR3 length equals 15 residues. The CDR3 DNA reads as TGCGCCAGCGCCCGGGGAGTCCCACCCTCCTACGAGCAGTACTTC. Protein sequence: CASARGVPPSYEQYF.

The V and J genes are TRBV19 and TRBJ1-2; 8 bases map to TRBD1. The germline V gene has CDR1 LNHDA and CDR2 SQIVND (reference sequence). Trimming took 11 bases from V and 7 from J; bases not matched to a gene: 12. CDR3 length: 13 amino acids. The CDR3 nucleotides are TGTGCCTGTCGGCCCGGGACAGGCGGTGGCTACACCTTC. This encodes CACRPGTGGGYTF. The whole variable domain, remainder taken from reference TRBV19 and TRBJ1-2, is DGGITQSPKYLFRKEGQNVTLSCEQNLNHDAMYWYRQDPGQGLRLIYYSQIVNDFQKGDIAEGYSVSREKKESFPLTVTSAQKNPTAFYLCACRPGTGGGYTFGSGTRLTVV.

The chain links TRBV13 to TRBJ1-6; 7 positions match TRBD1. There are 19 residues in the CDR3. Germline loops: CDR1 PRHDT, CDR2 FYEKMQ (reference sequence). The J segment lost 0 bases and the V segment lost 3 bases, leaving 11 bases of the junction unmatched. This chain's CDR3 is CASSLNRGRSRSYNSPLHF. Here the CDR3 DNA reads TGTGCCAGCAGCTTGAACAGGGGACGGAGTCGCTCCTATAATTCACCCCTCCACTTT.

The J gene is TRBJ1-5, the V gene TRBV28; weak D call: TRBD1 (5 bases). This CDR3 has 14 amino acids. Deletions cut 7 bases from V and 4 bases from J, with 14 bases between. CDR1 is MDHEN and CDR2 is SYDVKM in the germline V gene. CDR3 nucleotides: TGTGCCAGCAAAACCGGGACTAGGAATCAGCCCCAGCATTTT. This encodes CASKTGTRNQPQHF.

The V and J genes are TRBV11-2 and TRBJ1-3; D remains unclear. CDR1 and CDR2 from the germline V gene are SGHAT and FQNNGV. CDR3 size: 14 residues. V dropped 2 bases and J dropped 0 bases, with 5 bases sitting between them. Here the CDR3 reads CASSLQNSGNTIYF. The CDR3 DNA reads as TGTGCCAGCAGCTTACAGAACTCTGGAAACACCATATATTTT.

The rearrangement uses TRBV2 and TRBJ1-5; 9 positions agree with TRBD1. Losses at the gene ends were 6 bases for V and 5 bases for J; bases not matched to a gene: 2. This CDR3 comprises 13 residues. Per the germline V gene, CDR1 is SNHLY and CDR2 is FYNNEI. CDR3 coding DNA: TGTGCCAGCAGCCGACAGGGGGATCAGCCCCAGCATTTT. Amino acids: CASSRQGDQPQHF.

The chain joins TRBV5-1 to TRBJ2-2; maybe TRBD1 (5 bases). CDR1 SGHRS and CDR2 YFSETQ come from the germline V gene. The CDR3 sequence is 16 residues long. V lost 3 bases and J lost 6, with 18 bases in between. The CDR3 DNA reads TGCGCCAGCAGCTGGGGCGATTGGTCTCTTGCCGGGGAGCTGTTTTTT. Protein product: CASSWGDWSLAGELFF.

CDR3 region: CSALRPTRGRGEHQYF. In nucleotides, the CDR3 is TGCAGCGCCCTTAGGCCGACCAGGGGGCGGGGTGAGCACCAGTACTTC. This sequence joins TRBV29-1 and TRBJ2-5, with 8 bases lining up with TRBD1. The germline gives CDR1 SQVTM, CDR2 ANQGSEA. CDR3 length: 16 amino acids. The ends lost 7 bases at V and 10 bases at J; junction bases unmatched: 23.

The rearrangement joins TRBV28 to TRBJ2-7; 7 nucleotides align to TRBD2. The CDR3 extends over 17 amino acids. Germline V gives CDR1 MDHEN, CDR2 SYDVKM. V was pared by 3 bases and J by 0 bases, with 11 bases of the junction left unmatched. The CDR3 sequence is CASSFPGSGTISYEQYF. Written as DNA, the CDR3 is TGTGCCAGCAGTTTTCCTGGGTCCGGGACTATCTCCTACGAGCAGTACTTC.

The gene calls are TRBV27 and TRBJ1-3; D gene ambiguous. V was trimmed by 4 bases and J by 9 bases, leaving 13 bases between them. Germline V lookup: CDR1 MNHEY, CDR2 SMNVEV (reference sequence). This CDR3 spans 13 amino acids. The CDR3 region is CASSSPAGGTIYF. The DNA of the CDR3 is TGTGCCAGCAGTTCCCCGGCCGGCGGCACCATATATTTT.

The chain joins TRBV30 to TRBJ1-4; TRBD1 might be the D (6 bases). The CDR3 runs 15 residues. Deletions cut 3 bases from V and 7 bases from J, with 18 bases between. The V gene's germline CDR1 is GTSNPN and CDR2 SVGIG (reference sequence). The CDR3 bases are TGTGCCTGGAGCCTCAACAGGGTAGAGGGTGAAAAACTGTTTTTT. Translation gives CAWSLNRVEGEKLFF.

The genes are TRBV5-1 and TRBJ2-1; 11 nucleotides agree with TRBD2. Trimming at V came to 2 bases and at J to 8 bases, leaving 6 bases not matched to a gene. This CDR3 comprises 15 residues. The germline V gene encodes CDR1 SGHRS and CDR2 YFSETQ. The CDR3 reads CASSFVAGGQDEQFF. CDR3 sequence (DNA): TGCGCCAGCAGCTTCGTAGCGGGGGGGCAGGATGAGCAGTTCTTC.

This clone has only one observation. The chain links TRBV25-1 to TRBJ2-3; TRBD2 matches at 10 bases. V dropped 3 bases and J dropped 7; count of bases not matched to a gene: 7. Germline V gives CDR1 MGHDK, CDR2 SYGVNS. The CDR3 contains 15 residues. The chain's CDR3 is CASSDVAGGPYTQYF. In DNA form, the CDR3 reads TGTGCCAGCAGTGACGTAGCGGGAGGCCCGTATACGCAGTATTTT.